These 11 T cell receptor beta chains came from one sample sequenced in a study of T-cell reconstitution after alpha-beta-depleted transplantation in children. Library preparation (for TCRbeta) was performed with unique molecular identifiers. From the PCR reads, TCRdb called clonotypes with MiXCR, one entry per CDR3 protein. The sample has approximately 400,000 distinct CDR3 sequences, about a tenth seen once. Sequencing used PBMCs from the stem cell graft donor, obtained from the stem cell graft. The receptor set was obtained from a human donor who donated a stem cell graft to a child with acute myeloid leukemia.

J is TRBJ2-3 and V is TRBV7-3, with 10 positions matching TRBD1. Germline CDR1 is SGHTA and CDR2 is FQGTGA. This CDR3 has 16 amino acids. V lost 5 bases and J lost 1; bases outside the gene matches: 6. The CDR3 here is CASSRGQGPGTDTQYF. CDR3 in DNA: TGTGCCAGCAGCCGGGGACAGGGGCCGGGCACAGATACGCAGTATTTT. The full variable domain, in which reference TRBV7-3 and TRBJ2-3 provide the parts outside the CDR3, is GAGVSQTPSNKVTEKGKYVELRCDPISGHTALYWYRQSLGQGPEFLIYFQGTGAADDSGLPNDRFFAVRPEGSVSTLKIQRTERGDSAVYLCASSRGQGPGTDTQYFGPGTRLTVL.

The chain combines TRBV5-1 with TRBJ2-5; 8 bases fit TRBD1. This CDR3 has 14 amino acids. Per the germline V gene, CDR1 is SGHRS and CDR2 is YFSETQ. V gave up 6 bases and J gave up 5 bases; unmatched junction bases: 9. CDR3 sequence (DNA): TGCGCCAGCACCCCGGACAGGGAAGGCGAGACCCAGTACTTC. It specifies CASTPDREGETQYF.

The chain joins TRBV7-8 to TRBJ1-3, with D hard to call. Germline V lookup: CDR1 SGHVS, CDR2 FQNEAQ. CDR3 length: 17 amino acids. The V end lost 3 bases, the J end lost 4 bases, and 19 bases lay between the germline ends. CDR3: CASSLGTVSREGNTIYF. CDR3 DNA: TGTGCCAGCAGCTTGGGAACAGTCTCTCGAGAAGGAAACACCATATATTTT.

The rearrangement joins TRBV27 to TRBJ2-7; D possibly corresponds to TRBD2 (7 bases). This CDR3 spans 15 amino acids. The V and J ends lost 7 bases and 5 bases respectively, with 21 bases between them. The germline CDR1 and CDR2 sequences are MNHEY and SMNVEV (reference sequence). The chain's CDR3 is CASNPGGGPGNEQYF. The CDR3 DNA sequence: TGTGCCAGCAACCCTGGGGGGGGGCCGGGGAACGAGCAGTACTTC.

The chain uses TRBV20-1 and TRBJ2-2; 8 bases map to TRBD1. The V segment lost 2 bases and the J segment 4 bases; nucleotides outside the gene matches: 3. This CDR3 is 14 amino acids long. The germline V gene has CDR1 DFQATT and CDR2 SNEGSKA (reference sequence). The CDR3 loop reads CSARQGAGTGELFF. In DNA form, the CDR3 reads TGCAGTGCTAGACAGGGGGCAGGCACCGGGGAGCTGTTTTTT.

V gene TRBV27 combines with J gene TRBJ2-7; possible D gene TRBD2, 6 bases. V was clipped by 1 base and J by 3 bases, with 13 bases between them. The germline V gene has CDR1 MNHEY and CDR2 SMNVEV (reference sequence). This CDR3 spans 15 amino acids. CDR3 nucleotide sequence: TGTGCCAGCAGTTTATTCCCGGGGGAAGGCTACGAGCAGTACTTC. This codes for CASSLFPGEGYEQYF.

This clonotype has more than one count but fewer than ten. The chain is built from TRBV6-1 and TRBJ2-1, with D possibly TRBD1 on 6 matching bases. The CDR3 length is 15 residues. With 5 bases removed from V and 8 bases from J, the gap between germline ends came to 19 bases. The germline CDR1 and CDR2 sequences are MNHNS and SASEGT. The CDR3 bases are TGTGCCAGCAGTCCACGGCTTACACAGGGCCATGAGCAGTTCTTC. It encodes CASSPRLTQGHEQFF.

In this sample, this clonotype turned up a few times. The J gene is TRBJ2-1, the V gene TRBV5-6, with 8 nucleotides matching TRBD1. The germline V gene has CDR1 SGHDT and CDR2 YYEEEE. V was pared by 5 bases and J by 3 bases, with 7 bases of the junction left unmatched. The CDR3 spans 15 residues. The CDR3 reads CASRRDRQNYNEQFF. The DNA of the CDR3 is TGTGCCAGCAGGAGGGACAGGCAAAACTACAATGAGCAGTTCTTC.

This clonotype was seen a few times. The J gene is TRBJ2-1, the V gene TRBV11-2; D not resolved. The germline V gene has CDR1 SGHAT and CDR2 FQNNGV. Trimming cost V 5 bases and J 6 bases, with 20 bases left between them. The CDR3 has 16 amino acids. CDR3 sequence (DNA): TGTGCCAGCAGCCCACCGGGCCTCCTCAGTCCCAATGAGCAGTTCTTC. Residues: CASSPPGLLSPNEQFF. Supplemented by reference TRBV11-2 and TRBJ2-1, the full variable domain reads EAGVAQSPRYKIIEKRQSVAFWCNPISGHATLYWYQQILGQGPKLLIQFQNNGVVDDSQLPKDRFSAERLKGVDSTLKIQPAKLEDSAVYLCASSPPGLLSPNEQFFGPGTRLTVL.

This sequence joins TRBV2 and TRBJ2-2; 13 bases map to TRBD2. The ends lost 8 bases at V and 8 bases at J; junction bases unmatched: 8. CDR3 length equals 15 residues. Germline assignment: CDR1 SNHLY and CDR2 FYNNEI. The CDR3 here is CASLGTSGAGGELFF. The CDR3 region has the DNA TGTGCCAGCCTAGGGACTAGCGGGGCAGGAGGGGAGCTGTTTTTT.

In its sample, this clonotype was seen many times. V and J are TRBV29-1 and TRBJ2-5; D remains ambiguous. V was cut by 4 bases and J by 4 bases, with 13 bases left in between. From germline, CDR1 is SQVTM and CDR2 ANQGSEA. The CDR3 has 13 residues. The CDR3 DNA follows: TGCAGCGTTGGCGGCCTCGGGCCAGAGACCCAGTACTTC. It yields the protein CSVGGLGPETQYF. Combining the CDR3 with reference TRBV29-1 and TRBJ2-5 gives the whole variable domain SAVISQKPSRDICQRGTSLTIQCQVDSQVTMMFWYRQQPGQSLTLIATANQGSEATYESGFVIDKFPISRPNLTFSTLTVSNMSPEDSSIYLCSVGGLGPETQYFGPGTRLLVL.